The 29 T cell receptor beta chains listed next were all sequenced from one sample in a study of blood T cells in healthy people across ages. Primers used in a second PCR of about 6 to 11 cycles were a sample-barcoded 5' primer and a J-beta primer mix. From the 5' RACE reads, TCRdb called clonotypes with MiXCR, one entry per CDR3 protein. This table holds about 1.7 million distinct CDR3 sequences, roughly 28% found once. Sequencing input: blood. The source is a woman between 25 and 40 years old in good health.

The V and J genes are TRBV29-1 and TRBJ2-7; D is undetermined. The assigned J gene may be wrong: the sequence end matches TRBJ2-5 better. This CDR3 is 12 amino acids long. Germline V gene sequence: CDR1 SQVTM, CDR2 ANQGSEA. The CDR3, as DNA: TGCAGCGTTGAAGGGGTAACCTCGACCCAGTACTTC. Its translation: CSVEGVTSTQYF.

In this sample, this clonotype turned up a few times. The chain employs TRBV5-6 and TRBJ1-2; possibly TRBD1 for D (5 bases). This CDR3 contains 15 residues. Trimming took off 1 base at V and 4 bases at J, with 14 bases between the two ends. Germline lookup yields CDR1 SGHDT and CDR2 YYEEEE. CDR3 nucleotides: TGTGCCAGCAGCTTGTTCGGGGGTGGTAGCTATGGCTACACCTTC. As protein: CASSLFGGGSYGYTF. The full variable domain, rest sourced from reference TRBV5-6 and TRBJ1-2, is DAGVTQSPTHLIKTRGQQVTLRCSPKSGHDTVSWYQQALGQGPQFIFQYYEEEERQRGNFPDRFSGHQFPNYSSELNVNALLLGDSALYLCASSLFGGGSYGYTFGSGTRLTVV.

The V and J genes are TRBV5-1 and TRBJ2-4; 9 positions agree with TRBD2. Per germline, CDR1 SGHRS and CDR2 YFSETQ. CDR3 length equals 17 residues. Trimming at V came to 4 bases and at J to 5 bases, leaving 13 bases not matched to a gene. CDR3 sequence reads: CASSMGPSGTGENIQYF. The CDR3 DNA reads TGCGCCAGCAGCATGGGGCCTAGCGGGACGGGAGAAAACATTCAGTACTTC.

This sequence joins TRBV29-1 and TRBJ2-7; 7 bases are a match to TRBD1. This CDR3 has 13 residues. The germline V gene encodes CDR1 SQVTM and CDR2 ANQGSEA. V trimming: 7 bases; J trimming: 5 bases; junction bases outside the gene matches: 11. As DNA, the CDR3 is TGCAGCGGCCGGGCGAACGACAGGGACGAGCAGTACTTC. Protein: CSGRANDRDEQYF.

The rearrangement uses TRBV9 and TRBJ2-5, with D perhaps matching TRBD2 (6 bases). The J call is in doubt because the DNA end fits TRBJ2-1 better. This CDR3 contains 12 residues. Germline-derived CDR1 and CDR2 are SGDLS and YYNGEE. This CDR3 reads CASSVSGVGQFF. CDR3 in DNA: TGTGCCAGCAGCGTATCGGGGGTTGGGCAGTTCTTC.

This clonotype was observed once. The chain uses TRBV3-1 and TRBJ2-3; D is perhaps TRBD1 or TRBD2 (5 bases each). Germline CDR1 reads LGHDT; CDR2 reads YNNKEL (reference sequence). The length of the CDR3 is 17 residues. V lost 1 base and J 6 bases, leaving 20 bases between the germline ends. As DNA, the CDR3 is TGTGCCAGCAGCCAAGCAATTACGGGACCCCCCCGGGATACGCAGTATTTT. Protein: CASSQAITGPPRDTQYF.

This clonotype was found many times. The CDR3 bases are TGCAGCGTTAGTGGACAGGGGGGTCTTTATGAGCAGTTCTTC. Encoded protein: CSVSGQGGLYEQFF. The rearrangement links TRBV29-1 to TRBJ2-1, with 10 positions matching TRBD1. The V and J ends lost 5 bases and 8 bases, in that order; junction bases with no gene match: 9. Germline loops: CDR1 SQVTM, CDR2 ANQGSEA. The CDR3 runs 14 residues.

The rearrangement joins TRBV11-2 to TRBJ1-3; D not certain. V lost 0 bases and J lost 4, with 13 bases in between. Germline CDR1 SGHAT, CDR2 FQNNGV. The length of the CDR3 is 16 residues. CDR3 sequence reads: CASSLDYGRGGNTIYF. The CDR3 DNA is TGTGCCAGCAGCTTAGATTATGGACGAGGGGGAAACACCATATATTTT. Variable domain in full (rest from reference TRBV11-2 and TRBJ1-3): EAGVAQSPRYKIIEKRQSVAFWCNPISGHATLYWYQQILGQGPKLLIQFQNNGVVDDSQLPKDRFSAERLKGVDSTLKIQPAKLEDSAVYLCASSLDYGRGGNTIYFGEGSWLTVV.

In the case of this clonotype: Possible read error: a much larger clone is one base away. V and J are TRBV7-3 and TRBJ2-7; 11 bases line up with TRBD1. The CDR3 is made up of 14 amino acids. CDR1 is SGHTA, CDR2 FQGTGA, per germline. The DNA of the CDR3 is TGTGCCAACAGCTCAGTCGGGACAGGGGGAGAGCAGTACTTC. It encodes CANSSVGTGGEQYF.

This clonotype was recorded a few times. The chain recombines TRBV5-5 with TRBJ1-1; D is perhaps TRBD1 (6 bases). With 0 bases removed from V and 4 bases from J, the gap between germline ends came to 13 bases. The length of the CDR3 is 15 residues. CDR1 is SGHKS, CDR2 YYEKEE, per germline (reference sequence). The CDR3 protein is CASSLEWGRGTEAFF. For the CDR3, the DNA is TGTGCCAGCAGCTTGGAGTGGGGGCGCGGCACTGAAGCTTTCTTT.

Details on this clonotype: This may be a read error: a much more frequent sequence differs by one nucleotide. This sequence joins TRBV6-5 and TRBJ2-4; D is perhaps TRBD2 (5 bases). The CDR3 runs to 14 residues. Germline V gene sequence: CDR1 MNHEY, CDR2 SVGAGI. Trimming cost V 6 bases and J 13 bases, with 22 bases left between them. CDR3 coding DNA: TGTGCCAGCAGCCCCCTCGGGGTCTTCAATGAGCAGTACTTC. Translating gives CASSPLGVFNEQYF.

This clonotype was counted between two and nine times. The chain has TRBV7-2 and TRBJ1-6; D gene uncertain. The CDR3 is 16 amino acids. The ends were cut back, 0 bases at V and 9 bases at J, with 15 bases in the middle. Germline-derived CDR1 and CDR2 are SGHTA and FQGNSA. CDR3 protein: CASSLAEADLGSPLHF. The CDR3 bases are TGTGCCAGCAGCTTAGCCGAGGCGGACTTAGGTTCACCCCTCCACTTT.

CDR3 in amino acids: CAGGKTELEQYF. For the CDR3, the DNA is TGTGCCGGGGGGAAGACAGAACTCGAGCAGTACTTC. This chain connects TRBV2 to TRBJ2-7; D possibly corresponds to TRBD2 (6 bases). Per germline, CDR1 SNHLY and CDR2 FYNNEI. The V end was cut by 11 bases, the J end by 6 bases, with 17 bases between. CDR3 length: 12 residues.

This clonotype was counted between two and nine times. The chain is built from TRBV27 and TRBJ2-2; 13 bases are shared with TRBD2. The germline V gene has CDR1 MNHEY and CDR2 SMNVEV (reference sequence). J lost 7 bases, V lost 5 bases, and 13 bases had no gene match. The CDR3 loop spans 18 amino acids. The CDR3 sequence is CASSRLGLAGEMGGELFF. CDR3 nucleotides: TGTGCCAGCAGTCGACTAGGACTAGCGGGAGAAATGGGCGGGGAGCTGTTTTTT.

This clonotype came up a few times. J is TRBJ1-5 and V is TRBV5-1; 7 nucleotides agree with TRBD1. The junction had 7 bases not matched to a gene; V was cut back by 4 bases and J by 3 bases. Germline CDR1 SGHRS, CDR2 YFSETQ. CDR3 length: 15 amino acids. This chain's CDR3 is CASSEWTGPNQPQHF. In nucleotides, the CDR3 is TGCGCCAGCAGCGAATGGACAGGCCCCAATCAGCCCCAGCATTTT. The whole variable domain, filled in from reference TRBV5-1 and TRBJ1-5, reads KAGVTQTPRYLIKTRGQQVTLSCSPISGHRSVSWYQQTPGQGLQFLFEYFSETQRNKGNFPGRFSGRQFSNSRSEMNVSTLELGDSALYLCASSEWTGPNQPQHFGDGTRLSIL.

The chain has TRBV5-1 and TRBJ2-3; 9 positions match TRBD2. CDR3 length: 17 amino acids. J was trimmed by 4 bases and V by 0 bases; bases with no gene match: 9. CDR1 is SGHRS, CDR2 YFSETQ, per germline. The CDR3 here is CASSLANRGGAADTQYF. CDR3 in DNA: TGCGCCAGCAGCTTGGCCAATCGCGGGGGGGCGGCAGATACGCAGTATTTT. Filled out from reference TRBV5-1 and TRBJ2-3, the complete variable domain reads KAGVTQTPRYLIKTRGQQVTLSCSPISGHRSVSWYQQTPGQGLQFLFEYFSETQRNKGNFPGRFSGRQFSNSRSEMNVSTLELGDSALYLCASSLANRGGAADTQYFGPGTRLTVL.

In this sample, this clonotype turned up a few times. The chain combines TRBV20-1 with TRBJ2-1; 10 bases agree with TRBD2. Germline assignment: CDR1 DFQATT and CDR2 SNEGSKA (reference sequence). Trimming cost V 2 bases and J 7 bases; bases outside gene matches: 5. This CDR3 region has 14 residues. The chain's CDR3 is CSARQLAGENEQFF. CDR3 DNA sequence: TGCAGTGCTAGACAGCTAGCGGGAGAAAATGAGCAGTTCTTC.

This clonotype was seen a few times. The J gene is TRBJ2-5, the V gene TRBV20-1; 12 bases match TRBD2. V dropped 5 bases and J dropped 4; count of bases not matched to a gene: 14. This CDR3 has 17 residues. Germline V gene lookup returns CDR1 DFQATT and CDR2 SNEGSKA (reference sequence). DNA of the CDR3: TGCAGTGCTGAGAAAGCTAGCGGGAGGGCCGGTCTAGAGACCCAGTACTTC. Translating gives CSAEKASGRAGLETQYF.

The chain uses TRBV12-3 or TRBV12-4 and TRBJ1-4; 8 bases match TRBD1. After removal of 5 bases from V and 5 bases from J, the junction contained 4 bases not matched to a gene. This CDR3 region has 14 residues. The CDR3 region is CASSTYRGNEKLFF. In DNA, the CDR3 is TGTGCCAGCAGTACCTACAGGGGGAATGAAAAACTGTTTTTT.

V is TRBV9 and J is TRBJ1-2; TRBD1 matches 7 bases. In germline, CDR1 is SGDLS, CDR2 YYNGEE. The V segment lost 4 bases and the J segment 8 bases; nucleotides outside the gene matches: 14. The CDR3 extends over 15 amino acids. The CDR3 is CASSFMPTGDEGYTF. The CDR3 nucleotides read TGTGCCAGCAGCTTCATGCCTACAGGGGATGAGGGCTACACCTTC.

This clonotype has more than one count but fewer than ten. The J gene is TRBJ2-7, the V gene TRBV4-1; 9 nucleotides line up with TRBD2. Germline V gene sequence: CDR1 MGHRA, CDR2 YSYEKL. The CDR3 runs 15 residues. After removal of 3 bases from V and 2 bases from J, the junction contained 5 bases not matched to a gene. Here the CDR3 reads CASSQPTSGAYEQYF. The CDR3 coding sequence is TGCGCCAGCAGCCAGCCGACTAGCGGTGCCTACGAGCAGTACTTC.

The chain joins TRBV3-1 to TRBJ1-3; D is unclear. This CDR3 is 11 amino acids long. Per the germline V gene, CDR1 is LGHDT and CDR2 is YNNKEL (reference sequence). The V gene lost 6 bases and the J gene lost 4 bases, with 4 bases spanning the gap. DNA of the CDR3: TGTGCCAGCAGTATGGGAAACACCATATATTTT. Amino acid sequence: CASSMGNTIYF.

This clonotype was seen a single time. The V and J genes are TRBV7-2 and TRBJ1-2; no clear D gene. V was shortened by 1 base and J by 4 bases, with 16 bases between the two germline ends. Germline assignment: CDR1 SGHTA and CDR2 FQGNSA. The CDR3 has 16 amino acids. The CDR3 DNA reads as TGTGCCAGCAGCTTAGGGATTAAGCAGGAGTCCTATGGCTACACCTTC. The encoded protein is CASSLGIKQESYGYTF.

This clonotype was detected only a few times. This rearrangement joins TRBV7-9 to TRBJ1-4; the D is unclear. CDR1 is SEHNR and CDR2 is FQNEAQ in the germline V gene (reference sequence). CDR3 length equals 16 residues. V lost 1 base to trimming and J lost 4 bases, with 13 bases between them. The CDR3 DNA reads as TGTGCCAGCAGCTTAGTAACTCCAGGCGGTAATGAAAAACTGTTTTTT. This codes for CASSLVTPGGNEKLFF. Full variable domain (missing parts from reference TRBV7-9 and TRBJ1-4): DTGVSQNPRHKITKRGQNVTFRCDPISEHNRLYWYRQTLGQGPEFLTYFQNEAQLEKSRLLSDRFSAERPKGSFSTLEIQRTEQGDSAMYLCASSLVTPGGNEKLFFGSGTQLSVL.

A word on this clonotype: Germline and junction disagree at one end, which may indicate a read error. The rearrangement uses TRBV12-3 or TRBV12-4 and TRBJ2-1; D is possibly TRBD1 or TRBD2 (6 bases each). The CDR3 runs 11 residues. The CDR3 nucleotides read TGTGCCAGCACCAACGGGGGCACTACCGTCTTC. This translates into CASTNGGTTVF.

The chain joins TRBV7-9 to TRBJ2-5, with 7 nucleotides matching TRBD1. The CDR3 length is 14 residues. Germline V gene sequence: CDR1 SEHNR, CDR2 FQNEAQ (reference sequence). Trimming removed 5 bases from V and 2 bases from J; junction bases left unmatched: 5. The CDR3 here is CASSHGQAQETQYF. For the CDR3, the DNA is TGTGCCAGCAGCCACGGACAGGCGCAAGAGACCCAGTACTTC.

This chain connects TRBV12-3 or TRBV12-4 to TRBJ1-5, with 7 bases lining up with TRBD1. V was clipped by 5 bases and J by 0 bases; unmatched bases: 7. This CDR3 contains 16 residues. The CDR3 loop is CASSPKGAPSNQPQHF. In DNA form, the CDR3 reads TGTGCCAGCAGTCCTAAGGGGGCTCCTAGCAATCAGCCCCAGCATTTT.

This clonotype was detected only a few times. Sequence at one end of the junction differs from germline and may be a read error. The chain has TRBV6-5 and TRBJ2-5, with a weak D call TRBD2 (6 bases). The CDR3 spans 15 residues. The V gene's germline CDR1 is MNHEY and CDR2 SVGAGI. CDR3 region: CASKPRAGTRETQYF. CDR3 bases: TGTGCTAGCAAACCCCGGGCGGGGACCCGTGAGACCCAGTACTTC.

This clonotype has just a few counts. This chain links TRBV11-2 with TRBJ2-7; tentative D call: TRBD1 (5 bases). The CDR3 has 13 residues. The V end was cut by 3 bases, the J end by 5 bases, with 11 bases between. The V gene's germline CDR1 is SGHAT and CDR2 FQNNGV. CDR3 residues: CASSFSGKDEQYF. The CDR3 DNA reads TGTGCCAGCAGCTTTTCAGGGAAGGACGAGCAGTACTTC.